The next 18 T cell receptor beta chains were all read from a single sample in a study of human T cells and chemical hapten exposure. Described time point: pre-sensitization, week 0. Treatment noted: therapeutic diphenylcyclopropenone sensitization with weekly scalp DPC. TCRdb re-analysed the RACE reads in MiXCR, keeping a single row per CDR3 protein. Of about 40,000 distinct CDR3 sequences listed, approximately 10% are singletons. Sequenced material: whole blood, taken in connection with sensitization to the hapten diphenylcyclopropenone (DPC). The source is a man aged 25-45 years with alopecia areata. Some clones in this sample may be carry-over from other donors' samples.

The rearrangement links TRBV7-9 to TRBJ1-2, with 8 bases that match TRBD1. The CDR3 totals 15 residues. The germline gives CDR1 SEHNR, CDR2 FQNEAQ (reference sequence). The ends lost 8 bases at V and 6 bases at J; junction bases unmatched: 14. The CDR3 loop reads CASALGQGYGDGYTF. The CDR3, as DNA: TGTGCCAGCGCCCTTGGACAGGGCTATGGGGATGGCTACACCTTC.

J is TRBJ2-1 and V is TRBV12-3 or TRBV12-4; D is unresolved. The CDR3 runs to 13 residues. Trimming removed 7 bases from V and 8 bases from J, with 15 bases in between. In nucleotides, the CDR3 is TGTGCCAGCACTCCCCGCGGCACAGATGAGCAGTTCTTC. Protein: CASTPRGTDEQFF.

This clonotype was observed many times. The V and J genes are TRBV18 and TRBJ1-2; TRBD1 is a possible D gene (6 bases). The CDR3 length is 12 residues. Between the trimmed V and J ends, which lost 3 bases and 6 bases, there was a span of 8 bases. Looked up from germline, CDR1 is KGHSH and CDR2 is LQKENI. For the CDR3, the DNA is TGTGCCAGCTCACCGGACAGTCATGGCTACACCTTC. Protein sequence: CASSPDSHGYTF.

This clonotype was recorded many times. The chain carries TRBV7-9 and TRBJ1-6, with D unresolved. Trimming took 5 bases from V and 9 from J, leaving 23 bases between them. The length of the CDR3 is 17 residues. Germline CDR1 reads SEHNR; CDR2 reads FQNEAQ (reference sequence). In nucleotides, the CDR3 is TGTGCCAGCAGCCCCCCACCGGCAGAAGGATGGGGTTCACCCCTCCACTTT. Translation: CASSPPPAEGWGSPLHF.

In its sample, this clonotype was seen many times. V usage is TRBV7-9 and J usage is TRBJ2-2; D remains unclear. V was shortened by 7 bases and J by 6 bases, with 3 bases between the two germline ends. In germline, CDR1 is SEHNR, CDR2 FQNEAQ (reference sequence). This CDR3 is 10 amino acids long. Here the CDR3 reads CASTSGELFF. CDR3 DNA sequence: TGTGCCAGCACTTCCGGGGAGCTGTTTTTT.

There are many counts of this clonotype. V usage is TRBV4-2 and J usage is TRBJ2-1; 7 nucleotides match TRBD2. This CDR3 has 16 residues. V lost 1 base, J lost 2 bases, and 5 bases stayed unmatched. Germline CDR1 reads LGHNA; CDR2 reads YNFKEQ. The CDR3 coding sequence is TGTGCCAGCAGCCAAGTCGGGCTAGCGGCCTACAATGAGCAGTTCTTC. As protein: CASSQVGLAAYNEQFF.

The J gene is TRBJ1-2, the V gene TRBV28; no definite D call. The CDR3 extends over 14 amino acids. Germline CDR1 reads MDHEN; CDR2 reads SYDVKM. V lost 6 bases and J lost 0, with 11 bases in between. CDR3 region: CASSPPPPNYGYTF. CDR3 DNA: TGTGCCAGCAGCCCCCCTCCACCTAACTATGGCTACACCTTC.

This clonotype was observed many times. The V and J genes are TRBV6-2 or TRBV6-3 and TRBJ2-3; D not certain. This CDR3 contains 12 residues. V lost 5 bases and J lost 4, with 7 bases in between. Germline V gives CDR1 MNHEY, CDR2 SVGEGT. The CDR3, as DNA: TGTGCCAGCAGTACCTCTTCAGATACGCAGTATTTT. Its translation: CASSTSSDTQYF.

There are a few counts of this clonotype. The chain is built from TRBV30 and TRBJ2-1, with 12 nucleotides matching TRBD2. Looked up from germline, CDR1 is GTSNPN and CDR2 is SVGIG (reference sequence). The ends lost 4 bases at V and 7 bases at J; junction bases unmatched: 2. CDR3 length: 13 amino acids. CDR3 sequence: CAWTSGRGNEQFF. As DNA, the CDR3 is TGTGCCTGGACTAGCGGGAGGGGGAATGAGCAGTTCTTC. The complete variable domain, with remaining parts taken from reference TRBV30 and TRBJ2-1, reads SQTIHQWPATLVQPVGSPLSLECTVEGTSNPNLYWYRQAAGRGLQLLFYSVGIGQISSEVPQNLSASRPQDRQFILSSKKLLLSDSGFYLCAWTSGRGNEQFFGPGTRLTVL.

This clonotype was seen repeatedly, ten times or more. As DNA, the CDR3 is TGTGCCAGCAGTTACTCGACTACTGGCAATCAGCCCCAGCATTTT. Protein product: CASSYSTTGNQPQHF. The V call is TRBV6-5, the J call TRBJ1-5, with D unclear. Germline V gene data show CDR1 as MNHEY and CDR2 as SVGAGI. V was shortened by 0 bases and J by 2 bases, with 8 bases between the two germline ends. The CDR3 totals 15 residues.

At least ten counts were recorded for this clonotype. The chain has TRBV24-1 and TRBJ1-2; D call uncertain. Germline V gene lookup returns CDR1 KGHDR and CDR2 SFDVKD. Trimming cost V 2 bases and J 4 bases, with 7 bases left between them. This CDR3 comprises 13 residues. In nucleotides, the CDR3 is TGTGCCACCAGTGATTCGGCCTTCTATGGCTACACCTTC. Its protein product is CATSDSAFYGYTF.

This clonotype has a count of ten or more. The V call is TRBV19, the J call TRBJ1-5; tentatively, D is TRBD1 (6 bases). The germline V gene encodes CDR1 LNHDA and CDR2 SQIVND (reference sequence). V was trimmed by 3 bases and J by 11 bases, leaving 17 bases between them. The CDR3 is made up of 14 amino acids. The CDR3 DNA reads TGTGCCAGTAGTATTTCGGGACAATATGATACCCAGCATTTT. Protein: CASSISGQYDTQHF.

V gene TRBV11-2 combines with J gene TRBJ1-1; D perhaps matches TRBD1 (5 bases). This CDR3 is built from 16 residues. Trimming left V 0 bases short and J 7 bases short, with 18 bases between. The germline gives CDR1 SGHAT, CDR2 FQNNGV. CDR3 sequence (DNA): TGTGCCAGCAGCTTAGACAATCTTGGGGCGCGTAATGAAGCTTTCTTT. As protein: CASSLDNLGARNEAFF.

This clonotype was observed a few times. The J gene is TRBJ2-4, the V gene TRBV5-4; 10 bases fit TRBD1. V was pared by 2 bases and J by 2 bases, with 4 bases of the junction left unmatched. This CDR3 region has 16 residues. Germline V gives CDR1 SGHNT, CDR2 YYREEE (reference sequence). The CDR3 here is CASSLPGQGSKNIQYF. CDR3 bases: TGTGCCAGCAGCTTACCGGGACAGGGGTCCAAAAACATTCAGTACTTC.

This clonotype is a singleton in its sample. The chain combines TRBV15 with TRBJ2-7, with D perhaps assigned TRBD1 or TRBD2 (5 bases each). Per germline, CDR1 LNHNV and CDR2 YYDKDF (reference sequence). With 3 bases removed from V and 4 bases from J, the gap between germline ends came to 10 bases. The CDR3 is 13 residues long. CDR3 residues: CATSRGWGYEQYV. The CDR3 DNA reads as TGTGCCACCAGCAGGGGTTGGGGGTACGAGCAGTACGTC.

This clonotype was recorded many times. The chain is built from TRBV20-1 and TRBJ2-5, with D possibly matching TRBD1 (7 bases). The CDR3 totals 15 residues. From germline, CDR1 is DFQATT and CDR2 SNEGSKA (reference sequence). Trimming removed 6 bases from V and 2 bases from J, with 19 bases in between. The chain's CDR3 is CSAGVPTGRQETQYF. The DNA of the CDR3 is TGCAGTGCCGGGGTTCCGACAGGGAGGCAAGAGACCCAGTACTTC.

This clonotype has just a few counts. The chain joins TRBV5-4 to TRBJ1-4; 11 nucleotides align to TRBD1. Germline V gene sequence: CDR1 SGHNT, CDR2 YYREEE (reference sequence). The CDR3 extends over 18 amino acids. After removal of 4 bases from V and 2 bases from J, the junction contained 10 bases not matched to a gene. The CDR3 DNA reads TGTGCCAGCAGCCATCACCGGGACAGGGGGACGACTAATGAAAAACTGTTTTTT. Translated: CASSHHRDRGTTNEKLFF.

This clonotype has a count of ten or more. This chain connects TRBV6-2 or TRBV6-3 to TRBJ2-7; no clear D gene. Trimming pared 2 bases from V and 4 bases from J, leaving 9 bases between. This CDR3 has 13 amino acids. CDR1 is MNHEY and CDR2 is SVGEGT in the germline V gene. The CDR3 is CASSYLGRYEQYV. In nucleotides, the CDR3 is TGTGCCAGCAGTTACCTTGGACGATACGAGCAGTACGTC.